Presented here are 6 T cell receptor beta chains from one specimen sequenced in a study of pediatric ulcerative colitis. Rectal tissue came from one to two pinch biopsies taken at colonoscopy. Profiling relied on immunoSEQ multiplex PCR, and the TCRdb table lists in-frame clones only, not all of them. The data hold approximately 17,000 clones, with more than 75% observed a single time. Material for sequencing was gut tissue. The receptors stem from a boy younger than 18 who was a control in a study of pediatric ulcerative colitis.

The chain joins TRBV7-3 to TRBJ2-1, with D possibly being TRBD1 or TRBD2 (5 bases each). The ends were cut back, 4 bases at V and 9 bases at J, with 16 bases in the middle. This CDR3 contains 14 residues. From germline, CDR1 is SGHTA and CDR2 FQGTGA. The CDR3 spells CASSSHRGGIEQFF. The DNA for the CDR3 is TGTGCCAGCAGCTCCCACCGTGGGGGAATTGAGCAGTTCTTC. Complete variable domain (other parts from reference TRBV7-3 and TRBJ2-1): GAGVSQTPSNKVTEKGKYVELRCDPISGHTALYWYRQSLGQGPEFLIYFQGTGAADDSGLPNDRFFAVRPEGSVSTLKIQRTERGDSAVYLCASSSHRGGIEQFFGPGTRLTVL.

This chain links TRBV2 with TRBJ2-3; D remains unclear. Germline values: CDR1 SNHLY, CDR2 FYNNEI. The CDR3 length is 14 residues. The V end was cut by 6 bases, the J end by 2 bases, with 12 bases between. DNA for the CDR3: TGTGCCAGCAGGATTACCGGATCCACAGATACGCAGTATTTT. Its translation: CASRITGSTDTQYF. The full variable domain, in which reference TRBV2 and TRBJ2-3 provide the parts outside the CDR3, is EPEVTQTPSHQVTQMGQEVILRCVPISNHLYFYWYRQILGQKVEFLVSFYNNEISEKSEIFDDQFSVERPDGSNFTLKIRSTKLEDSAMYFCASRITGSTDTQYFGPGTRLTVL.

The rearrangement joins TRBV5-1 to TRBJ2-7; D assignment may be TRBD1 or TRBD2 (6 bases each). The V gene lost 0 bases and the J gene lost 4 bases, with 20 bases spanning the gap. The CDR3 runs to 17 residues. From germline, CDR1 is SGHRS and CDR2 YFSETQ. The CDR3 DNA reads as TGCGCCAGCAGCTTGGAGGGGGTCCGGGGGCTTCTTTACGAGCAGTACTTC. This sequence encodes CASSLEGVRGLLYEQYF.

The chain couples TRBV11-2 to TRBJ1-2, with a tentative D call TRBD1 (5 bases). CDR1 and CDR2 (germline): SGHAT, FQNNGV. V gave up 5 bases and J gave up 10 bases, with 17 bases separating them. This CDR3 spans 13 amino acids. In DNA, the CDR3 is TGTGCCAGCAGCAAGCAAGCGGGGGACCTCTACACCTTC. It codes for CASSKQAGDLYTF.

Points on this clone: The sample holds other DNA sequences that translate to the same CDR3. This chain links TRBV7-2 with TRBJ1-1, with D perhaps matching TRBD1 (6 bases). Deletions cut 8 bases from V and 6 bases from J, with 22 bases between. Per germline, CDR1 SGHTA and CDR2 FQGNSA. There are 15 residues in the CDR3. This chain's CDR3 is CASETPGVRSPEAFF. CDR3 bases: TGTGCCAGCGAAACACCAGGGGTCCGATCCCCTGAAGCTTTCTTT.

The chain couples TRBV5-8 to TRBJ1-2; tentatively, D is TRBD1 (6 bases). In germline, CDR1 is SGHTS, CDR2 YDEGEE. Trimming cost V 1 base and J 4 bases, with 17 bases left between them. CDR3 length: 16 residues. The CDR3 here is CASSLPFWGPAYGYTF. The CDR3 coding sequence is TGTGCCAGCAGCTTGCCCTTCTGGGGGCCGGCCTATGGCTACACCTTC. Based on the CDR3 plus reference TRBV5-8 and TRBJ1-2, the full variable domain is EAGVTQSPTHLIKTRGQQATLRCSPISGHTSVYWYQQALGLGLQFLLWYDEGEERNRGNFPPRFSGRQFPNYSSELNVNALELEDSALYLCASSLPFWGPAYGYTFGSGTRLTVV.